The rows below give T cell receptor beta chains drawn from one sample of a study of blood T cell repertoires in COVID-19. Only in-frame clones appear in the TCRdb table, and some are missing; sequencing was by immunoSEQ multiplex PCR. This table holds fewer than 250,000 clones, around 90% found once. The source material was PBMCs or T cells enriched from blood (not recorded which). Source of these receptors: a man aged 25 to 40 who had been exposed to COVID-19. The CDR3 runs from the conserved cysteine through the conserved F or W. A D gene is named only where the DNA matches it firmly. Size is stated for part of the rows, as once, few or many counts, or as a class when the clone is expanded.

V: TRBV19
size: once
D: .
J: TRBJ1-2
DNA: TGTGCCAGTAGTATTAGCCAGGACAGAGCCTATGGCTACACCTTC
CDR3: CASSISQDRAYGYTF

V: TRBV5-1
size: .
D: TRBD1
J: TRBJ2-1
DNA: TGCGCCAGCAGCTTGGGCAGGGGGAATGAGCAGTTCTTC
CDR3: CASSLGRGNEQFF

V: TRBV4-3
size: .
D: .
J: TRBJ1-5
DNA: TGCGCCAGCAGCCATAAGTGGCAGAATCAGCCCCAGCATTTT
CDR3: CASSHKWQNQPQHF

V: TRBV27
size: few
D: .
J: TRBJ2-4
DNA: TGTGCCAGCAGCCCCGACAGGAAACTAGCCAAAAACATTCAGTACTTC
CDR3: CASSPDRKLAKNIQYF

V: TRBV11-2
size: .
D: .
J: TRBJ2-5
DNA: TGTGCCAGCAGCTCTGGGGGGACGGAGACCCAGTACTTC
CDR3: CASSSGGTETQYF

V: TRBV6-5
size: .
D: .
J: TRBJ2-3
DNA: TGTGCCAGCAGTTATAGTCCAGATACGCAGTATTTT
CDR3: CASSYSPDTQYF

V: TRBV27
size: .
D: .
J: TRBJ1-1
DNA: TGTGCCAGCAGGGTGACTGGAGAAGGGAGGAAGAACACTGAAGCTTTCTTT
CDR3: CASRVTGEGRKNTEAFF

V: TRBV28
size: .
D: .
J: TRBJ2-4
DNA: TGTGCCAGCAGGCGAGACATTCACATTCAGTACTTC
CDR3: CASRRDIHIQYF

V: TRBV30
size: .
D: TRBD1
J: TRBJ1-1
DNA: TGTGCCTGGATACCGGGACAGAGTCGTGCTGAAGCTTTCTTT
CDR3: CAWIPGQSRAEAFF

V: TRBV14
size: .
D: TRBD2
J: TRBJ2-7
DNA: TGTGCCAGCAGCCAAGCCTTCAGCGGGCTAGCGGGGCCCTCCTACGAGCAGTACTTC
CDR3: CASSQAFSGLAGPSYEQYF

V: TRBV25-1
size: .
D: TRBD1
J: TRBJ1-1
DNA: TGTGCCAGCAGTGAATTCCCGGGACAGGGCTTTAACACTGAAGCTTTCTTT
CDR3: CASSEFPGQGFNTEAFF

V: TRBV6-5
size: few
D: TRBD1
J: TRBJ1-2
DNA: TGTGCCAGCAGTCTGTCATGGCAGGGGGACTATGGCTACACCTTC
CDR3: CASSLSWQGDYGYTF

V: TRBV19
size: .
D: TRBD2
J: TRBJ2-5
DNA: TGTGCCAGTAGTGGGACTAGCGGGGGGGCCAGTGAGACCCAGTACTTC
CDR3: CASSGTSGGASETQYF

V: TRBV3-1/TRBV3-2
size: .
D: TRBD1
J: TRBJ2-7
DNA: TGTGCCAGCAGCCAAGATAGGGTACAGGGGTACGAGCAGTACTTC
CDR3: CASSQDRVQGYEQYF

V: TRBV4-1
size: .
D: .
J: TRBJ2-1
DNA: TGCGCCAGCAGCCATCCCACTAGCAGCATTTACAATGAGCAGTTCTTC
CDR3: CASSHPTSSIYNEQFF

V: TRBV19
size: .
D: .
J: TRBJ1-4
DNA: TGTGCCAGTAGTCTCCCCGGCAGGGGTGAAAAACTGTTTTTT
CDR3: CASSLPGRGEKLFF

V: TRBV4-2
size: .
D: .
J: TRBJ2-5
DNA: TGTGCCAGCAGCCAAGAAGTCCAGATGGTACAGACCCAGTACTTC
CDR3: CASSQEVQMVQTQYF

V: TRBV27
size: .
D: .
J: TRBJ2-7
DNA: TGTGCCAGCAGCCCCCTAACCCCCGGGGAGCAGTACTTC
CDR3: CASSPLTPGEQYF

V: TRBV5-1
size: .
D: TRBD1
J: TRBJ1-2
DNA: TGCGCCAGCAGCACGGACAGGGGATTTGACTATGGCTACACCTTC
CDR3: CASSTDRGFDYGYTF

V: TRBV6-1
size: .
D: TRBD1
J: TRBJ1-4
DNA: TGTGCCAGCAGTGAGGGGGACAGGGGGCAACTGTTTTTT
CDR3: CASSEGDRGQLFF

V: TRBV6-1
size: .
D: .
J: TRBJ2-1
DNA: TGTGCCAGCAGTGAAACTCGAGGAAGGGGCGAGCAGTTCTTC
CDR3: CASSETRGRGEQFF

V: TRBV6-2/TRBV6-3
size: .
D: TRBD1
J: TRBJ1-5
DNA: TGTGCCAGCAGTCACGGGACAGGGGGCCGGAATCAGCCCCAGCATTTT
CDR3: CASSHGTGGRNQPQHF

V: TRBV4-1
size: .
D: .
J: TRBJ1-1
DNA: TGCGCCAGCAGCCTGGGACGGGGGGCCACTGAAGCTTTCTTT
CDR3: CASSLGRGATEAFF

V: TRBV6-4
size: few
D: TRBD2
J: TRBJ2-2
DNA: TGTGCCAGCAGTGACTCGACTAGCGGGGGCACCGGGGAGCTGTTTTTT
CDR3: CASSDSTSGGTGELFF

V: TRBV20-1
size: many
D: TRBD1
J: TRBJ2-4
DNA: TGCAGTGCTAGTTGGCACCCCAAGCGACAGGGGGTGGCCAAAAACATTCAGTACTTC
CDR3: CSASWHPKRQGVAKNIQYF

V: TRBV6-6
size: .
D: .
J: TRBJ2-7
DNA: TGTGCCAGCAGTCCTTACCTAGAGAGGTACGAGCAGTACTTC
CDR3: CASSPYLERYEQYF

V: TRBV19
size: .
D: TRBD2
J: TRBJ2-1
DNA: TGTGCCAGTAGTAGGCGCCCCAGCGGGGGGAGAAACAATGAGCAGTTCTTC
CDR3: CASSRRPSGGRNNEQFF

V: TRBV5-1
size: .
D: TRBD1
J: TRBJ2-3
DNA: TGCGCCAGCAGCTCCGGGACAGGGTTAGATACGCAGTATTTT
CDR3: CASSSGTGLDTQYF

V: TRBV3-1/TRBV3-2
size: .
D: TRBD2
J: TRBJ2-2
DNA: TGTGCCAGCAGCCCGGGGGGGCGCACCGGGGAGCTGTTTTTT
CDR3: CASSPGGRTGELFF

V: TRBV3-1/TRBV3-2
size: .
D: TRBD2
J: TRBJ2-3
DNA: TGTGCCAGCAGCCGGCGGGGGGGTGGCACAGATACGCAGTATTTT
CDR3: CASSRRGGGTDTQYF

V: TRBV19
size: once
D: TRBD1
J: TRBJ1-1
DNA: TGTGCCAGTGCCGGGACAGAGCTCACTGAAGCTTTCTTT
CDR3: CASAGTELTEAFF

V: TRBV5-5
size: .
D: TRBD1
J: TRBJ1-1
DNA: TGTGCCAGCAGCCCAGGGGGCAGGACTGAAGCTTTCTTT
CDR3: CASSPGGRTEAFF

V: TRBV4-1
size: .
D: .
J: TRBJ2-2
DNA: TGCGCCAGCAGCCACGACAGCACCGGGGAGCTGTTTTTT
CDR3: CASSHDSTGELFF

V: TRBV2
size: .
D: .
J: TRBJ2-1
DNA: TGTGCCAGCAACCCATCCCTAGATGCCTACAATGAGCAGTTCTTC
CDR3: CASNPSLDAYNEQFF

V: TRBV5-4
size: once
D: .
J: TRBJ1-1
DNA: TGTGCCAGCAGCCCCCTCCGGGGGGACACTGAAGCTTTCTTT
CDR3: CASSPLRGDTEAFF

V: TRBV19
size: .
D: TRBD1
J: TRBJ1-2
DNA: TGTGCCAGTAGTATTTCCGGGACAGGGGGTGAAGGCTACACCTTC
CDR3: CASSISGTGGEGYTF

V: TRBV4-2
size: .
D: TRBD1
J: TRBJ2-1
DNA: TGTGCCAGCAGCCAGGGGACAGGCCGCGATGAGCAGTTCTTC
CDR3: CASSQGTGRDEQFF

V: TRBV3-1/TRBV3-2
size: .
D: TRBD2
J: TRBJ2-3
DNA: TGTGCCAGCAGCCCTCGACTAGCAGGTGATACGCAGTATTTT
CDR3: CASSPRLAGDTQYF

V: TRBV14
size: .
D: .
J: TRBJ1-2
DNA: TGTGCCAGCAGCCAATGGGACTACCCTAACTATGGCTACACCTTC
CDR3: CASSQWDYPNYGYTF

V: TRBV7-6
size: .
D: .
J: TRBJ2-6
DNA: TGTGCCAGCAGCTCTACAGGGACGGTGGCCAACGTCCTGACTTTC
CDR3: CASSSTGTVANVLTF

V: TRBV7-3
size: once
D: TRBD2
J: TRBJ2-3
DNA: TGTGCCAGCAGCGAAACTAGCGCAACAGATACGCAGTATTTT
CDR3: CASSETSATDTQYF